This T cell receptor beta chain came from a study of breast tumors, draining lymph nodes, adjacent tissues. Findings and limits, study-wide: Data only fit, rather than demonstrated, lymph node origin of most tumor T cells. Findings are consistent with lymph node origin and intratumoral expansion of most tumor T cells. Tumor repertoires ranked between lymph nodes and nontumor tissue in diversity, with V and J gene preferences.

This CDR3 spans 16 amino acids. Germline CDR1 is LGHNA and CDR2 is YSLEER. The germline V and J ends were trimmed by 0 bases and 0 bases, with 9 bases remaining between them. This clonotype was seen repeatedly, ten times or more. Its specificity is not known. TCRdb processed the multiplex PCR reads anew with MiXCR; each CDR3 protein has one entry. In the table there are just under 65,000 distinct CDR3 sequences, approximately 62% of which are singletons. The source is a female donor with breast cancer. Some clones in this sample may be carry-over from other donors' samples. The material sequenced was breast tumor tissue. V usage is TRBV4-3 and J usage is TRBJ2-1; D is undetermined. The CDR3: CASSQDLGSSYNEQFF. For the CDR3, the DNA is TGCGCCAGCAGCCAAGATCTGGGTAGCTCCTACAATGAGCAGTTCTTC.